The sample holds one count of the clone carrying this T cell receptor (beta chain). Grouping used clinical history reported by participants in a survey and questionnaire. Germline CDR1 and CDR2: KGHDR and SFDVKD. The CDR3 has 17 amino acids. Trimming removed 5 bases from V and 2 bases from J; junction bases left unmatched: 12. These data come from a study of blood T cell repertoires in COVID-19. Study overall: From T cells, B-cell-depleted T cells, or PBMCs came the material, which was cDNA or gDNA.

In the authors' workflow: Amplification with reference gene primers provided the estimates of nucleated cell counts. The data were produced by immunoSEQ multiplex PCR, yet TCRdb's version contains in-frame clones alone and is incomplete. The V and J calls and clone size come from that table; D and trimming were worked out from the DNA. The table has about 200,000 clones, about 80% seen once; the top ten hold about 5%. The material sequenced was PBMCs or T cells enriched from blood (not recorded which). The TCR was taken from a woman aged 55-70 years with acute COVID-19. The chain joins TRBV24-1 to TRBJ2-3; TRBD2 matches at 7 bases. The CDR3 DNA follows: TGTGCCACCAGTGGTCCCTGGGCTAGCGGAAACACAGATACGCAGTATTTT. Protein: CATSGPWASGNTDTQYF.